The 15 T cell receptor beta chains reported below all come from one sample, sequenced in a study of cytomegalovirus exposure and HLA in healthy donors. Use of 60 Vbeta and 13 Jbeta primers characterized the PCR. The table came from immunoSEQ multiplex PCR; TCRdb's copy has only in-frame clones and leaves some out. In the table there are 100,000 to 150,000 clones, more than 60% of which are singletons. Sequencing input: PBMCs. These receptors all stem from a woman in her 50s in good health and CMV-seropositive.

The chain uses TRBV29-1 and TRBJ1-1; D perhaps matches TRBD1 (6 bases). This CDR3 is built from 11 residues. CDR1 is SQVTM and CDR2 is ANQGSEA in the germline V gene. Trimming removed 5 bases from V and 6 bases from J, with 10 bases in between. The CDR3 is CSVMHRAEAFF. The CDR3, as DNA: TGCAGCGTTATGCACAGGGCTGAAGCTTTCTTT. The full variable domain, in which reference TRBV29-1 and TRBJ1-1 provide the parts outside the CDR3, is SAVISQKPSRDICQRGTSLTIQCQVDSQVTMMFWYRQQPGQSLTLIATANQGSEATYESGFVIDKFPISRPNLTFSTLTVSNMSPEDSSIYLCSVMHRAEAFFGQGTRLTVV.

In its sample, this clone was seen once. The chain has TRBV7-2 and TRBJ1-6, with 8 bases matching TRBD1. The CDR3 spans 15 residues. Germline V gives CDR1 SGHTA, CDR2 FQGNSA. Losses at the gene ends were 6 bases for V and 5 bases for J; bases not matched to a gene: 6. The CDR3 nucleotides are TGTGCCAGCAGTCGACAGGGGAACGATAATTCACCCCTCCACTTT. Its translation is CASSRQGNDNSPLHF.

J is TRBJ1-4 and V is TRBV7-2; 7 bases line up with TRBD1. V was clipped by 2 bases and J by 7 bases; unmatched bases: 7. Germline CDR1 and CDR2: SGHTA and FQGNSA. The CDR3 spans 15 residues. CDR3 region: CASSLNPTGVEKLFF. CDR3 coding DNA: TGTGCCAGCAGCTTAAATCCAACAGGGGTTGAAAAACTGTTTTTT. Drawing the rest from reference TRBV7-2 and TRBJ1-4, the complete variable domain is GAGVSQSPSNKVTEKGKDVELRCDPISGHTALYWYRQSLGQGLEFLIYFQGNSAPDKSGLPSDRFSAERTGGSVSTLTIQRTQQEDSAVYLCASSLNPTGVEKLFFGSGTQLSVL.

This chain uses TRBV5-1 with TRBJ2-7, with TRBD2 matching 12 bases. The germline V gene encodes CDR1 SGHRS and CDR2 YFSETQ. Losses at the gene ends were 4 bases for V and 2 bases for J; bases not matched to a gene: 4. The CDR3 length is 15 residues. Here the CDR3 DNA reads TGCGCCAGCAGCAACGGACTAGCGGGGACCTACGAGCAGTACTTC. It codes for CASSNGLAGTYEQYF.

The chain joins TRBV4-1 to TRBJ2-1; tentatively, D is TRBD2 (5 bases). The CDR3 loop spans 17 amino acids. V was pared by 7 bases and J by 2 bases, with 21 bases between. Germline-derived CDR1 and CDR2 are MGHRA and YSYEKL. The CDR3 is CASNPSGRGSTYNEQFF. Here the CDR3 DNA reads TGCGCCAGCAACCCCTCGGGGAGAGGGAGCACCTACAATGAGCAGTTCTTC.

The chain recombines TRBV29-1 with TRBJ1-1; D uncertain. The CDR3 length is 14 residues. Germline V gene sequence: CDR1 SQVTM, CDR2 ANQGSEA. Trimming cost V 3 bases and J 1 base, with 12 bases left between them. CDR3 bases: TGCAGCGTTGATTTGAGGGCACGGAACACTGAAGCTTTCTTT. As protein: CSVDLRARNTEAFF.

This chain links TRBV7-9 with TRBJ2-2; weak D call: TRBD1 (5 bases). This CDR3 contains 15 residues. The V end lost 1 base, the J end lost 6 bases, and 12 bases lay between the germline ends. Germline lookup yields CDR1 SEHNR and CDR2 FQNEAQ (reference sequence). The CDR3 coding sequence is TGTGCCAGCAGCTTAGTCGCAGGGTACCCCGGGGAGCTGTTTTTT. Its protein is CASSLVAGYPGELFF.

The rearrangement uses TRBV4-2 and TRBJ2-1; TRBD2 agrees at 11 bases. V was pared by 0 bases and J by 4 bases, with 8 bases of the junction left unmatched. CDR1 is LGHNA, CDR2 YNFKEQ, per germline. The CDR3 loop spans 18 amino acids. The DNA of the CDR3 is TGTGCCAGCAGCCAAGATGGTAGCGGGAGGGGACCTTACAATGAGCAGTTCTTC. Translating gives CASSQDGSGRGPYNEQFF.

This clone showed up just a few times. The V call is TRBV7-2, the J call TRBJ2-7; D is unclear. The CDR3 is 12 residues long. CDR1 and CDR2 from the germline V gene are SGHTA and FQGNSA. With 5 bases removed from V and 7 bases from J, the gap between germline ends came to 12 bases. CDR3 protein: CASSLSSREQYF. The CDR3 DNA is TGTGCCAGCAGCCTCTCCAGCAGGGAGCAGTACTTC.

This sequence joins TRBV2 and TRBJ2-1, with 7 bases aligning to TRBD1. This CDR3 has 12 amino acids. V gave up 6 bases and J gave up 5 bases; unmatched junction bases: 1. In germline, CDR1 is SNHLY, CDR2 FYNNEI. The CDR3 loop is CASSGQDNEQFF. The CDR3, as DNA: TGTGCCAGCAGCGGACAGGACAATGAGCAGTTCTTC. Full variable domain (rest looked up from reference TRBV2 and TRBJ2-1): EPEVTQTPSHQVTQMGQEVILRCVPISNHLYFYWYRQILGQKVEFLVSFYNNEISEKSEIFDDQFSVERPDGSNFTLKIRSTKLEDSAMYFCASSGQDNEQFFGPGTRLTVL.

This chain links TRBV5-1 with TRBJ1-2; 7 bases agree with TRBD1. Per the germline V gene, CDR1 is SGHRS and CDR2 is YFSETQ. Trimming took 0 bases from V and 0 from J; bases not matched to a gene: 5. The CDR3 consists of 16 residues. For the CDR3, the DNA is TGCGCCAGCAGCTTGGACAGGGGACTGCCTAACTATGGCTACACCTTC. Translation gives CASSLDRGLPNYGYTF. The whole variable domain, filled in from reference TRBV5-1 and TRBJ1-2, reads KAGVTQTPRYLIKTRGQQVTLSCSPISGHRSVSWYQQTPGQGLQFLFEYFSETQRNKGNFPGRFSGRQFSNSRSEMNVSTLELGDSALYLCASSLDRGLPNYGYTFGSGTRLTVV.

The V call is TRBV6-5, the J call TRBJ2-1; 11 bases match TRBD2. V shed 2 bases and J 8 bases; nucleotides not matched to a gene: 5. The germline V gene encodes CDR1 MNHEY and CDR2 SVGAGI. This CDR3 region has 15 residues. The CDR3 sequence: CASSYVASGRYEQFF. The CDR3 nucleotides read TGTGCCAGCAGTTACGTGGCTAGCGGGAGGTATGAGCAGTTCTTC.

This clone showed up just once. This chain connects TRBV7-9 to TRBJ2-7; 9 bases are shared with TRBD1. This CDR3 has 14 amino acids. Losses at the gene ends were 4 bases for V and 2 bases for J; bases not matched to a gene: 3. From germline, CDR1 is SEHNR and CDR2 FQNEAQ (reference sequence). The CDR3 is CASSWGQGAYEQYF. The CDR3, as DNA: TGTGCCAGCAGCTGGGGACAGGGAGCCTACGAGCAGTACTTC. Full variable domain (missing parts from reference TRBV7-9 and TRBJ2-7): DTGVSQNPRHKITKRGQNVTFRCDPISEHNRLYWYRQTLGQGPEFLTYFQNEAQLEKSRLLSDRFSAERPKGSFSTLEIQRTEQGDSAMYLCASSWGQGAYEQYFGPGTRLTVT.

The rearrangement joins TRBV25-1 to TRBJ2-5, with TRBD2 as a possible D gene (6 bases). V dropped 4 bases and J dropped 1 base, with 10 bases sitting between them. Germline lookup yields CDR1 MGHDK and CDR2 SYGVNS. CDR3 length: 14 residues. CDR3 protein: CASSAPGAQETQYF. CDR3 nucleotide sequence: TGTGCCAGCAGTGCGCCGGGAGCCCAAGAGACCCAGTACTTC.

The chain employs TRBV5-4 and TRBJ2-3; D is undetermined. CDR3 length equals 13 residues. The V end lost 1 base, the J end lost 4 bases, and 7 bases lay between the germline ends. Per the germline V gene, CDR1 is SGHNT and CDR2 is YYREEE (reference sequence). CDR3 residues: CASSLQLADTQYF. For the CDR3, the DNA is TGTGCCAGCAGCTTGCAACTCGCAGATACGCAGTATTTT.